The source of this T cell receptor (beta chain) is a study of cytomegalovirus exposure and HLA in healthy donors. This CDR3 region has 17 residues. Germline CDR1 is KGHSH and CDR2 is LQKENI. V lost 0 bases, J lost 6 bases, and 17 bases lay in between. The PCR contained 60 Vbeta and 13 Jbeta primers. Profiled with immunoSEQ multiplex PCR; TCRdb holds only in-frame clones, not every one. The sample carries 140,000 or so clones, roughly 82% recorded once. About this clone: Antigen: not known.

Study-wide results and caveats: TCR beta V- and J-gene trimming was later associated with a missense DCLRE1C variant.

The sequenced material came from PBMCs. The chain carries TRBV18 and TRBJ2-2, with D possibly being TRBD2 (5 bases). The source of this sequence is a male donor in good health and CMV-seronegative. Here the CDR3 DNA reads TGTGCCAGCTCACCACCAGGTAGAACGGGAACGGCCGGGGAGCTGTTTTTT. It codes for CASSPPGRTGTAGELFF.